These 9 T cell receptor beta chains share one sample of origin, sequenced in a study of blood T cell repertoires in COVID-19 (dated by TCRdb to about 2020). Libraries were prepared through the immunoSEQ multiplex PCR assay. Not all clones reach the TCRdb copy of this immuneACCESS table, which keeps in-frame sequences only. Checked studies attribute under half of the gap to unresolved V genes and leave the rest unexplained. The sample data list about 99,000 clones, and 75% to 95% of these were observed just once. Approximately 5.5% of the sample is taken by the ten largest. The specimen sequenced was peripheral blood. The receptors shown here come from a human donor in a cohort sampled during active COVID-19.

This clone has a handful of counts. The CDR3 DNA is TGTGCCAGTAGATTCAGACAGGGGTCCGCCGAGCAGTACTTC. Translation: CASRFRQGSAEQYF. This sequence joins TRBV19 and TRBJ2-7, with 8 nucleotides matching TRBD1. Germline V lookup: CDR1 LNHDA, CDR2 SQIVND (reference sequence). This CDR3 has 14 amino acids. V gave up 6 bases and J gave up 6 bases; unmatched junction bases: 10. The full variable domain, rest sourced from reference TRBV19 and TRBJ2-7, is DGGITQSPKYLFRKEGQNVTLSCEQNLNHDAMYWYRQDPGQGLRLIYYSQIVNDFQKGDIAEGYSVSREKKESFPLTVTSAQKNPTAFYLCASRFRQGSAEQYFGPGTRLTVT.

V and J are TRBV6-2 or TRBV6-3 and TRBJ2-7, with a tentative D call TRBD1 (5 bases). The CDR3 runs 14 residues. Germline V lookup: CDR1 MNHEY, CDR2 SVGEGT. The ends were cut back, 2 bases at V and 3 bases at J, with 11 bases in the middle. This CDR3 reads CASSYTLTDYEQYF. Here the CDR3 DNA reads TGTGCCAGCAGTTACACGCTGACAGACTACGAGCAGTACTTC.

The chain links TRBV7-9 to TRBJ2-1, with a tentative D call TRBD1 (5 bases). CDR1 and CDR2 from the germline V gene are SEHNR and FQNEAQ (reference sequence). Trimming cost V 1 base and J 7 bases, with 11 bases left between them. This CDR3 has 14 amino acids. The CDR3 loop is CASSLVNRLNEQFF. CDR3 bases: TGTGCCAGCAGCTTAGTAAACAGGTTGAATGAGCAGTTCTTC.

The V call is TRBV4-1, the J call TRBJ1-1; D is uncertain. The V and J ends lost 1 base and 3 bases respectively, with 6 bases between them. CDR1 and CDR2 (germline): MGHRA, YSYEKL. The CDR3 sequence is 13 residues long. The CDR3 here is CASSQVGDTEAFF. Here the CDR3 DNA reads TGCGCCAGCAGCCAAGTGGGAGACACTGAAGCTTTCTTT.

J is TRBJ1-2 and V is TRBV5-3; no clear D. TRBV5-3 falls under the ORF class, with uncertain function. This CDR3 contains 14 residues. Trimming removed 4 bases from V and 7 bases from J, with 17 bases in between. CDR3 residues: CARSPPLDLGGYTF. The CDR3 DNA reads TGTGCCAGAAGCCCCCCACTCGACTTGGGTGGCTACACCTTC.

This clone occurred a few times. V gene TRBV7-9 combines with J gene TRBJ1-2; possible D gene TRBD1, 5 bases. With 1 base removed from V and 4 bases from J, the gap between germline ends came to 7 bases. The germline V gene has CDR1 SEHNR and CDR2 FQNEAQ (reference sequence). The CDR3 is 13 amino acids. CDR3 amino acids: CASSLGGGYGYTF. CDR3 nucleotide sequence: TGTGCCAGCAGCTTAGGGGGCGGCTATGGCTACACCTTC.

This clone was found a few times. The sample contains more than one DNA sequence encoding this CDR3. The V and J genes are TRBV7-2 and TRBJ2-1; D remains unclear. The V and J ends lost 2 bases and 6 bases respectively, with 2 bases between them. CDR1 and CDR2 (germline): SGHTA, FQGNSA. CDR3 length equals 11 residues. In nucleotides, the CDR3 is TGTGCCAGCAGCTTACTCAATGAGCAGTTCTTC. This encodes CASSLLNEQFF.

The J gene is TRBJ1-2, the V gene TRBV19; D is undetermined. The CDR3 runs 15 residues. V was trimmed by 0 bases and J by 6 bases, leaving 14 bases between them. Germline CDR1 reads LNHDA; CDR2 reads SQIVND (reference sequence). CDR3 sequence (DNA): TGTGCCAGTAGTATAGATTTAAATGGAGCGGATGGCTACACCTTC. Protein product: CASSIDLNGADGYTF.

CDR3 sequence reads: CASSRAQQETQYF. Written as DNA, the CDR3 is TGTGCCAGCTCACGGGCCCAACAAGAGACCCAGTACTTC. The chain combines TRBV18 with TRBJ2-5; the D is unclear. The germline V gene has CDR1 KGHSH and CDR2 LQKENI. V was clipped by 4 bases and J by 2 bases, with 8 bases between them. This CDR3 has 13 amino acids.